The following is a T cell receptor beta chain sequence with its context. Together with a sample-barcoded 5' primer, a J-beta primer mix was included in a second PCR lasting about 6 to 12 cycles. TCRdb reprocessed the 5' RACE reads with MiXCR, giving one entry per CDR3 protein. The data contain around 1,600,000 distinct CDR3 sequences, approximately 42% of them singletons. The CDR3 contains 15 residues. Germline V CDR1 and CDR2: SGHAT, FQDESV (reference sequence). J was trimmed by 3 bases and V by 5 bases; bases with no gene match: 6. The record originates from a study of blood T cells in healthy people across ages.

The V gene is TRBV11-1, the J gene TRBJ2-1, with 8 bases lining up with TRBD2. Sequenced material: blood. The receptor was isolated from a young woman in good health. The CDR3 reads CASSITLADYNEQFF. CDR3 nucleotide sequence: TGTGCCAGCAGCATCACACTAGCGGACTACAATGAGCAGTTCTTC.